One and the same sample provided the 27 T cell receptor beta chains below, sequenced in a study of regulatory T cells in long-lasting Graves disease. Arm-PCR with iRepertoire HTBI primers amplified the CDR3 regions for these TCR beta libraries. TCRdb ran MiXCR on the multiplex PCR reads and lists one entry per CDR3 protein. The table has approximately 400,000 distinct CDR3 sequences, roughly 10% seen once; the top ten hold approximately 20%. Time point indicated: newly diagnosed GD, antithyroid drugs for less than 3 months. Extracted PBMC RNA gave rise to the TCR library. These data are also associated with another study on T cells in Graves' hyperthyroidism and ophthalmopathy.

The starting material was peripheral blood mononuclear cells (PBMCs), obtained at new diagnosis, from a patient treated with antithyroid drugs. These receptors all come from a woman younger than 35 with Graves disease.

This clonotype was picked up many times. The gene calls are TRBV10-3 and TRBJ1-1; perhaps TRBD1 as D (6 bases). Germline V gene lookup returns CDR1 ENHRY and CDR2 SYGVKD. The V and J ends lost 3 bases and 1 base respectively, with 15 bases between them. This CDR3 is built from 16 residues. The CDR3 reads CAISDMDRRKNTEAFF. The CDR3 bases are TGTGCCATCAGTGATATGGACAGAAGAAAGAACACTGAAGCTTTCTTT.

In its sample, this clonotype was seen many times. This chain links TRBV7-2 with TRBJ2-1; D possibly corresponds to TRBD2 (6 bases). CDR3 length: 16 residues. Germline V gene data show CDR1 as SGHTA and CDR2 as FQGNSA. V was pared by 0 bases and J by 5 bases, with 14 bases between. The CDR3 region has the DNA TGTGCCAGCAGCTTAGCGGGACTTAGGGCGAACAATGAGCAGTTCTTC. Encoded protein: CASSLAGLRANNEQFF.

This clonotype has ten or more counts. The rearrangement links TRBV6-1 to TRBJ2-7; D is possibly TRBD1 (6 bases). Germline V CDR1 and CDR2: MNHNS, SASEGT. Trimming took off 3 bases at V and 2 bases at J, with 20 bases between the two ends. This CDR3 spans 17 amino acids. The CDR3 spells CASSDPAGTQAAYEQYV. CDR3 bases: TGTGCCAGCAGTGACCCGGCCGGGACACAGGCGGCCTACGAGCAGTACGTC.

The sample holds many counts of this clonotype. DNA for the CDR3: TGTGCCATCAGTGAGTCGACAGATCAAACAACCAAGAGCTCCTACGAGCAGTACGTC. Amino acids: CAISESTDQTTKSSYEQYV. The chain uses TRBV10-3 and TRBJ2-7, with D perhaps matching TRBD1 (5 bases). Trimming left V 0 bases short and J 0 bases short, with 21 bases between. Looked up from germline, CDR1 is ENHRY and CDR2 is SYGVKD. The CDR3 has 19 amino acids.

The table lists this clonotype with a few counts. This rearrangement joins TRBV7-9 to TRBJ1-1; perhaps TRBD1 as D (5 bases). Trimming cost V 7 bases and J 1 base, with 19 bases left between them. The CDR3 sequence is 16 residues long. CDR1 is SEHNR, CDR2 FQNEAQ, per germline (reference sequence). CDR3 bases: TGTGCCAGCATGTTCTTGAGGGACGGGAGGAACACTGAAGCTTTCTTT. Translation: CASMFLRDGRNTEAFF.

This clonotype was found many times. The chain is built from TRBV7-3 and TRBJ1-1; perhaps TRBD1 as D (6 bases). Germline CDR1 is SGHTA and CDR2 is FQGTGA. V lost 2 bases and J 1 base, leaving 11 bases between the germline ends. This CDR3 is 15 amino acids long. The CDR3 DNA sequence: TGTGCCAGCAGCTTATATGGGGGACAGAACACTGAAGCTTTCTTT. The encoded protein is CASSLYGGQNTEAFF.

This clonotype was recorded at least ten times. V gene TRBV6-2 or TRBV6-3 combines with J gene TRBJ1-1; D perhaps matches TRBD1 (6 bases). V was cut by 6 bases and J by 5 bases, with 10 bases left in between. Germline V gene lookup returns CDR1 MNHEY and CDR2 SVGEGT. The CDR3 has 12 amino acids. The CDR3: CASRYRETEAFF. In DNA form, the CDR3 reads TGTGCCAGCAGATACAGGGAGACTGAAGCTTTCTTT.

V gene TRBV15 combines with J gene TRBJ1-5; TRBD1 matches at 11 bases. V shed 1 base and J 5 bases; nucleotides not matched to a gene: 4. The V gene's germline CDR1 is LNHNV and CDR2 YYDKDF (reference sequence). The CDR3 spans 16 residues. CDR3 region: CATSRARTGGHQPQHF. DNA for the CDR3: TGTGCCACCAGCAGAGCGAGGACAGGGGGCCATCAGCCCCAGCATTTT.

This clonotype has ten or more counts. This chain connects TRBV3-1 to TRBJ2-1; D gene uncertain. Germline lookup yields CDR1 LGHDT and CDR2 YNNKEL (reference sequence). Trimming took off 4 bases at V and 8 bases at J, with 15 bases between the two ends. The CDR3 extends over 14 amino acids. The CDR3 DNA reads as TGTGCCAGCAGCCCAGAGACGTTGTTCCATGAGCAGTTCTTC. This sequence encodes CASSPETLFHEQFF.

This chain joins TRBV6-5 and TRBJ2-3; 9 bases agree with TRBD2. CDR3 length: 16 amino acids. Looked up from germline, CDR1 is MNHEY and CDR2 is SVGAGI. J was trimmed by 3 bases and V by 0 bases; bases with no gene match: 4. CDR3 in DNA: TGTGCCAGCAGTTACTCACCTAGCGGGATTACAGATACGCAGTATTTT. It specifies CASSYSPSGITDTQYF.

The J gene is TRBJ2-3, the V gene TRBV5-1, with 7 bases matching TRBD1. Germline assignment: CDR1 SGHRS and CDR2 YFSETQ. The CDR3 is made up of 17 amino acids. Losses at the gene ends were 0 bases for V and 5 bases for J; bases not matched to a gene: 12. DNA of the CDR3: TGCGCCAGCAGCTTGGCCAGGGTAGGGGGCGTCGAAGATACGCAGTATTTT. This sequence encodes CASSLARVGGVEDTQYF. Full variable domain (outside the CDR3, taken from reference TRBV5-1 and TRBJ2-3): KAGVTQTPRYLIKTRGQQVTLSCSPISGHRSVSWYQQTPGQGLQFLFEYFSETQRNKGNFPGRFSGRQFSNSRSEMNVSTLELGDSALYLCASSLARVGGVEDTQYFGPGTRLTVL.

This clonotype was seen many times. V is TRBV7-9 and J is TRBJ2-7, with D uncertain. The V end lost 5 bases, the J end lost 7 bases, and 18 bases lay between the germline ends. CDR1 is SEHNR, CDR2 FQNEAQ, per germline (reference sequence). This CDR3 is built from 14 residues. The DNA for the CDR3 is TGTGCCAGCAGCCGAGATAGTAACCTACGTGAGCAGTACTTC. Translating it yields CASSRDSNLREQYF.

This clonotype was observed many times. This sequence joins TRBV20-1 and TRBJ1-5, with 7 positions matching TRBD1. CDR1 is DFQATT, CDR2 SNEGSKA, per germline (reference sequence). V lost 2 bases to trimming and J lost 4 bases; unmatched junction nucleotides: 8. This CDR3 comprises 15 residues. The DNA for the CDR3 is TGCAGTGCTAGAATTAACCGGGACAGAAATCAGCCCCAGCATTTT. Translating it yields CSARINRDRNQPQHF.

The gene calls are TRBV20-1 and TRBJ2-7, with 8 bases fitting TRBD1. The CDR3 length is 16 residues. Germline trimming cut 4 bases from V and 4 bases from J; bases unmatched to any gene: 15. Germline assignment: CDR1 DFQATT and CDR2 SNEGSKA (reference sequence). CDR3 residues: CSAIQPRGRSPYEQYF. In DNA, the CDR3 is TGCAGTGCTATACAACCCAGGGGGCGGAGCCCGTACGAGCAGTACTTC.

At least ten counts were recorded for this clonotype. The CDR3, as DNA: TGTGCCAGCAGGGCGGGGAGAAATAGGGACAATGAGCAGTTCTTC. Translated: CASRAGRNRDNEQFF. This chain connects TRBV6-1 to TRBJ2-1; tentatively, D is TRBD2 (6 bases). The CDR3 consists of 15 residues. V was pared by 6 bases and J by 5 bases, with 17 bases between. CDR1 and CDR2 (germline): MNHNS, SASEGT.

There are many counts of this clonotype. The genes are TRBV2 and TRBJ2-5; 7 positions agree with TRBD1. Per germline, CDR1 SNHLY and CDR2 FYNNEI. The CDR3 totals 15 residues. Trimming cost V 6 bases and J 4 bases; bases outside gene matches: 11. The CDR3 nucleotides are TGTGCCAGCAGCTACGACCGGGACAGACGAGAGACCCAGTACTTC. It is translated as CASSYDRDRRETQYF.

This clonotype came up many times. V usage is TRBV2 and J usage is TRBJ2-6; D remains unclear. Trimming took 8 bases from V and 1 from J, leaving 9 bases between them. This CDR3 contains 14 residues. Germline CDR1 reads SNHLY; CDR2 reads FYNNEI. CDR3 residues: CASRETSGANVLTF. The CDR3 DNA reads TGTGCCAGCCGAGAAACGTCTGGGGCCAACGTCCTGACTTTC.

This clonotype was recorded many times. This sequence joins TRBV20-1 and TRBJ2-1; the match to TRBD2 covers 9 bases. V shed 0 bases, J shed 3 bases, and the junction held 6 bases outside the gene matches. This CDR3 has 16 residues. The germline V gene has CDR1 DFQATT and CDR2 SNEGSKA (reference sequence). CDR3 nucleotides: TGCAGTGCTAGAGATCTTAAGCGGGAGGTCTACAATGAGCAGTTCTTC. It is translated as CSARDLKREVYNEQFF.

This clonotype was found a few times. V and J are TRBV28 and TRBJ2-5; 10 nucleotides agree with TRBD1. J was trimmed by 3 bases and V by 6 bases; bases with no gene match: 7. There are 15 residues in the CDR3. The germline gives CDR1 MDHEN, CDR2 SYDVKM. The CDR3 protein is CASSFGTGVKETQYF. In DNA, the CDR3 is TGTGCCAGCAGCTTCGGGACAGGGGTTAAAGAGACCCAGTACTTC.

A few counts support this clonotype. This chain connects TRBV5-6 to TRBJ2-1; D might be TRBD2 (5 bases). V was shortened by 0 bases and J by 7 bases, with 11 bases between the two germline ends. CDR3 size: 14 residues. Germline assignment: CDR1 SGHDT and CDR2 YYEEEE. CDR3: CASSLVTGVNEQFF. As DNA, the CDR3 is TGTGCCAGCAGCTTGGTCACCGGGGTGAATGAGCAGTTCTTC.

In this sample, this clonotype turned up many times. This chain joins TRBV20-1 and TRBJ1-1; D is uncertain. This CDR3 contains 19 residues. V gave up 0 bases and J gave up 0 bases, with 23 bases separating them. Germline-derived CDR1 and CDR2 are DFQATT and SNEGSKA (reference sequence). The CDR3 reads CSARDMSADSPLLNTEAFF. CDR3 sequence (DNA): TGCAGTGCTAGAGATATGTCGGCAGACTCACCCTTACTGAACACTGAAGCTTTCTTT.

The table lists this clonotype with a few counts. The rearrangement joins TRBV7-9 to TRBJ2-7; D is unclear. The germline CDR1 and CDR2 sequences are SEHNR and FQNEAQ (reference sequence). CDR3 length equals 14 residues. The V gene lost 2 bases and the J gene lost 3 bases, with 11 bases spanning the gap. The CDR3 reads CASSLNAQIYEQYF. CDR3 in DNA: TGTGCCAGCAGCTTAAATGCTCAAATCTACGAGCAGTACTTC.

The sample holds many counts of this clonotype. V is TRBV20-1 and J is TRBJ2-1, with D possibly TRBD2 on 6 matching bases. The length of the CDR3 is 14 residues. CDR1 is DFQATT, CDR2 SNEGSKA, per germline (reference sequence). The germline V and J ends were trimmed by 6 bases and 3 bases, with 15 bases remaining between them. CDR3 sequence (DNA): TGCAGTGCCGGAGGGACTCCTATCTACAATGAGCAGTTCTTC. Encoded protein: CSAGGTPIYNEQFF.

The chain recombines TRBV11-2 with TRBJ1-1, with 8 bases fitting TRBD1. This CDR3 spans 14 amino acids. Germline lookup yields CDR1 SGHAT and CDR2 FQNNGV. The J segment lost 8 bases and the V segment lost 5 bases, leaving 10 bases of the junction unmatched. CDR3 sequence reads: CASSPTRTGREAFF. CDR3 DNA sequence: TGTGCCAGCAGCCCCACCCGGACAGGGAGGGAAGCTTTCTTT.

The chain is built from TRBV2 and TRBJ1-3; D might be TRBD1 (5 bases). The CDR3 extends over 17 amino acids. From germline, CDR1 is SNHLY and CDR2 FYNNEI. Trimming cost V 3 bases and J 1 base, with 16 bases left between them. The CDR3: CASSDSRGTPSGNTIYF. In DNA form, the CDR3 reads TGTGCCAGCAGTGATTCCCGGGGGACTCCTTCTGGAAACACCATATATTTT.

This clonotype was recorded many times. The V and J genes are TRBV11-2 and TRBJ2-7; D is unresolved. V dropped 2 bases and J dropped 1 base, with 21 bases sitting between them. Germline assignment: CDR1 SGHAT and CDR2 FQNNGV. This CDR3 spans 18 amino acids. The CDR3 region is CASSLRLQERATSYEQYF. CDR3 coding DNA: TGTGCCAGCAGCTTAAGGCTCCAGGAACGGGCCACGTCCTACGAGCAGTACTTC. The whole variable domain, filled in from reference TRBV11-2 and TRBJ2-7, reads EAGVAQSPRYKIIEKRQSVAFWCNPISGHATLYWYQQILGQGPKLLIQFQNNGVVDDSQLPKDRFSAERLKGVDSTLKIQPAKLEDSAVYLCASSLRLQERATSYEQYFGPGTRLTVT.

This clonotype turned up a few times. CDR3 residues: CASSLFLAETYNEQFF. DNA for the CDR3: TGCGCCAGCAGCTTGTTCCTAGCGGAAACTTACAATGAGCAGTTCTTC. The chain carries TRBV5-1 and TRBJ2-1; 7 bases fit TRBD2. Germline CDR1 and CDR2: SGHRS and YFSETQ. The CDR3 is made up of 16 amino acids. The V and J ends lost 1 base and 4 bases, in that order; junction bases with no gene match: 8.